The 28 T cell receptor beta chains reported below all come from one sample, sequenced in a study of blood T cell repertoires in COVID-19. TCRdb's copy holds only in-frame clones and misses some; the assay was immunoSEQ multiplex PCR. The sample contains 400,000 to 450,000 clones, just over 85% of which appear only once. Sequencing was done on a sample of peripheral blood. Receptors were obtained from a woman under 40 with active or convalescent COVID-19.

This chain uses TRBV7-2 with TRBJ2-1; D is possibly TRBD2 (6 bases). The V and J ends lost 6 bases and 0 bases respectively, with 12 bases between them. Germline lookup yields CDR1 SGHTA and CDR2 FQGNSA. This CDR3 has 15 amino acids. CDR3 sequence reads: CASSPAGISYNEQFF. Written as DNA, the CDR3 is TGTGCCAGCAGTCCCGCGGGAATCTCCTACAATGAGCAGTTCTTC.

The CDR3 region is CSGLQGAGGYTF. The DNA for the CDR3 is TGCAGCGGCCTCCAGGGGGCGGGGGGCTACACCTTC. V gene TRBV29-1 combines with J gene TRBJ1-2; TRBD1 aligns across 8 bases. J lost 8 bases, V lost 7 bases, and 9 bases had no gene match. The CDR3 is 12 residues long. CDR1 is SQVTM, CDR2 ANQGSEA, per germline.

The gene calls are TRBV7-8 and TRBJ2-7, with a weak D call TRBD1 (6 bases). Germline CDR1 and CDR2: SGHVS and FQNEAQ. The CDR3 is 18 amino acids. Trimming cost V 2 bases and J 5 bases, with 25 bases left between them. The CDR3 spells CASSLLPNRDIKGNEQYF. The CDR3 DNA follows: TGTGCCAGCAGCTTACTGCCAAACCGGGACATTAAGGGCAACGAGCAGTACTTC.

The chain has TRBV19 and TRBJ1-6; D unresolved. Trimming took off 2 bases at V and 7 bases at J, with 9 bases between the two ends. Germline CDR1 reads LNHDA; CDR2 reads SQIVND (reference sequence). CDR3 length: 14 amino acids. The CDR3 is CASSITGLNSPLHF. As DNA, the CDR3 is TGTGCCAGTAGTATAACTGGTTTGAATTCACCCCTCCACTTT.

The V gene is TRBV6-1, the J gene TRBJ1-2; 7 positions match TRBD1. After removal of 3 bases from V and 1 base from J, the junction contained 2 bases not matched to a gene. Germline-derived CDR1 and CDR2 are MNHNS and SASEGT. The CDR3 has 14 amino acids. Here the CDR3 reads CASSEDRSNYGYTF. The DNA of the CDR3 is TGTGCCAGCAGTGAGGACAGGAGTAACTATGGCTACACCTTC.

This clone was counted once. The V and J genes are TRBV3-1 (or the pseudogene TRBV3-2) and TRBJ2-7; D perhaps matches TRBD2 (6 bases). The CDR3 loop spans 14 amino acids. Germline CDR1 is LGHDT and CDR2 is YNNKEL (reference sequence). The V end was cut by 2 bases, the J end by 6 bases, with 14 bases between. In DNA, the CDR3 is TGTGCCAGCAGCCAACATACTCGGGGGTCCGAGCAGTACTTC. Translation: CASSQHTRGSEQYF.

V is TRBV2 and J is TRBJ1-5; unclear D gene. There are 13 residues in the CDR3. CDR1 is SNHLY and CDR2 is FYNNEI in the germline V gene. V lost 6 bases and J lost 0, with 6 bases in between. The CDR3 nucleotides read TGTGCCAGCAGCGACTATAGCAATCAGCCCCAGCATTTT. It specifies CASSDYSNQPQHF.

The chain links TRBV6-2 or TRBV6-3 to TRBJ1-2; unclear D gene. Trimming stripped 6 bases from V and 9 bases from J, with 11 bases between. The CDR3 loop spans 11 amino acids. The V gene's germline CDR1 is MNHEY and CDR2 SVGEGT. The CDR3: CASSNTGRYTF. The CDR3 DNA follows: TGTGCCAGCAGCAATACGGGTCGCTACACCTTC.

The gene calls are TRBV18 and TRBJ2-5; D unclear. Germline-derived CDR1 and CDR2 are KGHSH and LQKENI. With 3 bases removed from V and 2 bases from J, the gap between germline ends came to 13 bases. The CDR3 is 15 amino acids. The CDR3 loop is CASSPQGDGQETQYF. For the CDR3, the DNA is TGTGCCAGCTCACCGCAAGGAGACGGTCAAGAGACCCAGTACTTC.

The chain employs TRBV5-1 and TRBJ2-1, with 9 bases that match TRBD1. Germline V gene lookup returns CDR1 SGHRS and CDR2 YFSETQ. Losses at the gene ends were 0 bases for V and 2 bases for J; bases not matched to a gene: 6. The CDR3 loop spans 17 amino acids. The CDR3: CASSLAGGQGAYNEQFF. The CDR3 coding sequence is TGCGCCAGCAGCTTGGCCGGGGGACAGGGAGCCTACAATGAGCAGTTCTTC.

This clone occurred a few times. V is TRBV6-5 and J is TRBJ2-7; TRBD1 agrees at 7 bases. CDR1 is MNHEY, CDR2 SVGAGI, per germline. With V trimmed by 5 bases and J by 3 bases, 4 bases remained unmatched. The CDR3 length is 13 residues. CDR3 in amino acids: CASSRQGHYEQYF. For the CDR3, the DNA is TGTGCCAGCAGTCGACAGGGCCACTACGAGCAGTACTTC.

This chain connects TRBV19 to TRBJ2-2; D unresolved. This CDR3 comprises 15 residues. Germline assignment: CDR1 LNHDA and CDR2 SQIVND (reference sequence). Trimming left V 0 bases short and J 6 bases short, with 11 bases between. DNA of the CDR3: TGTGCCAGTAGTATAGATGACGGGTTCCCCGGGGAGCTGTTTTTT. This gives the protein CASSIDDGFPGELFF.

V and J are TRBV3-1 (or the pseudogene TRBV3-2) and TRBJ1-1; no clear D. Germline V gene lookup returns CDR1 LGHDT and CDR2 YNNKEL (reference sequence). The CDR3 loop spans 14 amino acids. Trimming shortened V by 4 bases and J by 0 bases, and 9 bases separated the two germline ends. The CDR3 loop is CASSPPFMNTEAFF. The CDR3 DNA reads TGTGCCAGCAGCCCCCCTTTTATGAACACTGAAGCTTTCTTT.

The V gene is TRBV4-1, the J gene TRBJ1-2; 9 bases align to TRBD1. The CDR3 loop spans 13 amino acids. V lost 1 base and J lost 6; bases outside the gene matches: 0. From germline, CDR1 is MGHRA and CDR2 YSYEKL. This CDR3 reads CASSQGDRDGYTF. The CDR3 DNA follows: TGCGCCAGCAGCCAAGGGGACAGGGATGGCTACACCTTC.

The chain is built from TRBV11-3 and TRBJ2-2; TRBD2 matches at 11 bases. CDR3 length: 17 amino acids. V dropped 5 bases and J dropped 3; count of bases not matched to a gene: 8. From germline, CDR1 is SGHNT and CDR2 YENEEA. In DNA form, the CDR3 reads TGTGCCAGCAGCCCAGGGCCTAGCGGGGGGTACACCGGGGAGCTGTTTTTT. It is translated as CASSPGPSGGYTGELFF.

CDR3 bases: TGTGCCAGTAGTATCGGGGGAGGGACCGGGGAGCTGTTTTTT. Amino acid sequence: CASSIGGGTGELFF. The gene calls are TRBV19 and TRBJ2-2; TRBD2 aligns across 7 bases. The V segment lost 3 bases and the J segment 5 bases; nucleotides outside the gene matches: 3. The CDR3 length is 14 residues. In germline, CDR1 is LNHDA, CDR2 SQIVND (reference sequence).

The chain is built from TRBV18 and TRBJ2-5, with D unresolved. This CDR3 region has 13 residues. Looked up from germline, CDR1 is KGHSH and CDR2 is LQKENI. The V gene lost 4 bases and the J gene lost 5 bases, with 11 bases spanning the gap. The chain's CDR3 is CASSLNIGETQYF. CDR3 DNA: TGTGCCAGCTCACTCAACATTGGCGAGACCCAGTACTTC.

The chain employs TRBV2 and TRBJ2-7, with unresolved D. This CDR3 region has 12 residues. The germline V gene encodes CDR1 SNHLY and CDR2 FYNNEI. Trimming stripped 6 bases from V and 3 bases from J, with 9 bases between. CDR3 sequence: CASSRENYEQYF. The CDR3 nucleotides are TGTGCCAGCAGCCGCGAAAACTACGAGCAGTACTTC.

This chain connects TRBV15 to TRBJ2-3; 14 bases align to TRBD2. Germline trimming cut 2 bases from V and 0 bases from J; bases unmatched to any gene: 10. This CDR3 spans 20 amino acids. The germline V gene has CDR1 LNHNV and CDR2 YYDKDF (reference sequence). CDR3 protein: CATSRTPGTSGGRSTDTQYF. Here the CDR3 DNA reads TGTGCCACCAGCAGAACGCCCGGGACTAGCGGGGGAAGGAGCACAGATACGCAGTATTTT.

The CDR3 DNA follows: TGCGCCAGCAGCCCCTCGACAGGGGACGTGGCTTTCTTT. Its protein is CASSPSTGDVAFF. The J gene is TRBJ1-1, the V gene TRBV4-1; TRBD1 matches 8 bases. The V and J ends lost 4 bases and 11 bases, in that order; junction bases with no gene match: 9. Germline CDR1 MGHRA, CDR2 YSYEKL. This CDR3 is 13 amino acids long.

The rearrangement joins TRBV7-6 to TRBJ2-7, with 10 bases identical to TRBD2. Germline assignment: CDR1 SGHVS and CDR2 FNYEAQ. The junction had 14 bases not matched to a gene; V was cut back by 4 bases and J by 2 bases. CDR3 length equals 18 residues. This chain's CDR3 is CASSSESPAGLATYEQYF. The CDR3 DNA is TGTGCCAGCAGCTCCGAATCCCCCGCGGGACTAGCGACCTACGAGCAGTACTTC.

This chain joins TRBV2 and TRBJ2-3; 13 nucleotides align to TRBD2. J lost 6 bases, V lost 7 bases, and 13 bases had no gene match. The germline CDR1 and CDR2 sequences are SNHLY and FYNNEI. The CDR3 has 17 residues. CDR3 in amino acids: CASNWGRGLAGADTQYF. The CDR3 bases are TGTGCCAGCAATTGGGGAAGAGGACTAGCGGGAGCCGATACGCAGTATTTT.

The V gene is TRBV28, the J gene TRBJ1-1; D unclear. Germline assignment: CDR1 MDHEN and CDR2 SYDVKM. The length of the CDR3 is 16 residues. V lost 1 base and J 1 base, leaving 13 bases between the germline ends. CDR3 residues: CASSLSSGGPNTEAFF. The CDR3 DNA sequence: TGTGCCAGCAGTTTATCTTCGGGAGGACCGAACACTGAAGCTTTCTTT.

Remarks on this clone: The same CDR3 can be traced to other DNA sequences in this sample. The chain couples TRBV10-3 to TRBJ1-1; 9 nucleotides line up with TRBD1. The V segment lost 8 bases and the J segment 0 bases; nucleotides outside the gene matches: 1. In germline, CDR1 is ENHRY, CDR2 SYGVKD. The CDR3 is 13 residues long. The CDR3 DNA follows: TGTGCCATCCGGGACAGGGTGAACACTGAAGCTTTCTTT. The encoded protein is CAIRDRVNTEAFF.

V usage is TRBV2 and J usage is TRBJ1-1, with D possibly matching TRBD1 (6 bases). Trimming cost V 5 bases and J 1 base, with 11 bases left between them. Germline V gene lookup returns CDR1 SNHLY and CDR2 FYNNEI. This CDR3 contains 14 residues. The CDR3 bases are TGTGCCAGCAGTCCATCGACAGGGAACACTGAAGCTTTCTTT. It translates to CASSPSTGNTEAFF. The full variable domain, in which reference TRBV2 and TRBJ1-1 provide the parts outside the CDR3, is EPEVTQTPSHQVTQMGQEVILRCVPISNHLYFYWYRQILGQKVEFLVSFYNNEISEKSEIFDDQFSVERPDGSNFTLKIRSTKLEDSAMYFCASSPSTGNTEAFFGQGTRLTVV.

The chain employs TRBV7-9 and TRBJ1-2; 8 nucleotides match TRBD1. CDR3 length: 15 amino acids. With 5 bases clipped from V and 3 bases from J, the junction kept 8 bases outside the gene matches. Looked up from germline, CDR1 is SEHNR and CDR2 is FQNEAQ (reference sequence). The DNA of the CDR3 is TGTGCCAGCAGCCTGGCAGGGGGCGAGGACTATGGCTACACCTTC. Its protein is CASSLAGGEDYGYTF.

The chain recombines TRBV7-9 with TRBJ2-7; 8 positions agree with TRBD1. The CDR3 has 15 residues. CDR1 is SEHNR, CDR2 FQNEAQ, per germline (reference sequence). J gave up 3 bases and V 1 base, and 5 bases lay outside the gene matches. The CDR3 loop is CASSLVGTGGYEQYF. CDR3 nucleotides: TGTGCCAGCAGCTTAGTCGGGACAGGTGGCTACGAGCAGTACTTC.

V gene TRBV19 combines with J gene TRBJ1-3; D may be TRBD1 (5 bases). Germline CDR1 LNHDA, CDR2 SQIVND (reference sequence). The CDR3 has 14 residues. V lost 5 bases, J lost 4 bases, and 12 bases lay in between. The CDR3 DNA is TGTGCCAGTAGTGACAGACAGTCCGGAAACACCATATATTTT. It yields the protein CASSDRQSGNTIYF. Full variable domain (rest looked up from reference TRBV19 and TRBJ1-3): DGGITQSPKYLFRKEGQNVTLSCEQNLNHDAMYWYRQDPGQGLRLIYYSQIVNDFQKGDIAEGYSVSREKKESFPLTVTSAQKNPTAFYLCASSDRQSGNTIYFGEGSWLTVV.